This entry concerns a single T cell receptor (beta chain). Its antigen is currently unknown. This CDR3 is 13 amino acids long. The data originate from a study of cytomegalovirus exposure and HLA in healthy donors. Study findings and constraints: Per published accounts, TCR beta sequences correctly predicted the HLA-A and HLA-B alleles of most subjects. There were about 160 TCR beta chains listed as cytomegalovirus-associated. A missense variant in DCLRE1C was later tied to TCR beta V- and J-gene trimming. In a later analysis, TCR association rates varied by HLA locus: DRB1 most, HLA-C fewest.

13 Jbeta primers and 60 Vbeta primers were used for the PCR. Libraries were prepared by immunoSEQ multiplex PCR; TCRdb keeps only in-frame clonotypes and omits some of them. The data hold about 52,000 clones, with around 50% observed a single time. Sequenced input: PBMCs. This chain joins TRBV21-1 and TRBJ2-7; TRBD1, the table's D call, was not compared with the DNA. TRBV21-1 is described as a pseudogene. The source is a human donor in good health. The CDR3 DNA is TGTGCCAGGCCGGGACAGGGACTCTACGAGCAGTACTTC. This codes for CARPGQGLYEQYF.